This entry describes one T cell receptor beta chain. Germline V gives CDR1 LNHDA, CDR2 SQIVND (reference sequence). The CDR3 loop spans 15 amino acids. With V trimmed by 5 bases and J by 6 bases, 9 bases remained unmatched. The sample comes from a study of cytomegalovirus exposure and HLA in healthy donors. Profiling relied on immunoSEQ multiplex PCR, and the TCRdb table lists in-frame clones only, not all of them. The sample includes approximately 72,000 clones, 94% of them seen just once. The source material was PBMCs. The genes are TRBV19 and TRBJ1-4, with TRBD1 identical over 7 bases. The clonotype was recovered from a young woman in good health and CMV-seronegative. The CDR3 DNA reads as TGTGCCAGTAGTGTGTCAGGGGGTGGATATGAAAAACTGTTTTTT. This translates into CASSVSGGGYEKLFF.